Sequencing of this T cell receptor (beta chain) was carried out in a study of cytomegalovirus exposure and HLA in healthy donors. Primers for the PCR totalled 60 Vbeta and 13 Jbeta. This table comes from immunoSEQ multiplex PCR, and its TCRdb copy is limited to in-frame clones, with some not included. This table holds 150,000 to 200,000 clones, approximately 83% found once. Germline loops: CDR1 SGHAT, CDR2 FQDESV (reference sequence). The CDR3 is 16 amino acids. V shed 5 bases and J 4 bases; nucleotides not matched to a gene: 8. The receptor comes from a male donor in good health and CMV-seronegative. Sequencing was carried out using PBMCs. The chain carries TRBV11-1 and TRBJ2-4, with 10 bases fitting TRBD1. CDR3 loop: CASSLRGTGAKNIQYF. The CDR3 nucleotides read TGTGCCAGCAGCCTCCGTGGGACAGGGGCTAAAAACATTCAGTACTTC.